A selection of T cell receptor beta chains follows, all from one sample in a study of blood T cell repertoires in COVID-19. Method: immunoSEQ multiplex PCR; TCRdb's copy keeps in-frame clones and lacks some. The sample lists around 210,000 clones; roughly 84% were seen once. Sequencing was performed on peripheral blood. The receptors shown here come from a human donor in a cohort sampled during active COVID-19. CDR3s include the opening cysteine and the closing phenylalanine or tryptophan. D genes are given only for firm matches. Rows give clone size only sometimes, using once, few, many, or a class for an expanded clone.

TRBV30	NA	NA	TRBJ2-7	TGTGCCTGTTTCGGGACTCCTCACTACGAGCAGTACTTC	CACFGTPHYEQYF
TRBV20-1	TRBD2	NA	TRBJ2-1	TGCAGTGCCAGTCGTCTAGCGGGACGCTACAATGAGCAGTTCTTC	CSASRLAGRYNEQFF
TRBV24-1	TRBD1	NA	TRBJ1-2	TGTGCCACCAGTGATGAACAGGGGGGCCACTATGGCTACACCTTC	CATSDEQGGHYGYTF
TRBV10-1	NA	NA	TRBJ2-1	TGCGCCAGCAGTGGTCCGGGGGGACAATTCAACAATGAGCAGTTCTTC	CASSGPGGQFNNEQFF
TRBV7-9	TRBD2	NA	TRBJ2-2	TGTGCCAGCAGCCCGGGGGGTAGCGGGACAAACGGGGAGCTGTTTTTT	CASSPGGSGTNGELFF
TRBV27	NA	NA	TRBJ1-6	TGTGCCAGCAGTCCTCTGACTAGGGGTAATTCACCCCTCCACTTT	CASSPLTRGNSPLHF
TRBV14	TRBD2	NA	TRBJ2-5	TGTGCCAGCAGCCAAGGTGACACGGGAGGGGAGACCCAGTACTTC	CASSQGDTGGETQYF
TRBV7-2	NA	once	TRBJ2-7	TGTGCCAGCAGCTCCCCGACAGGTGCGGACGAGCAGTACTTC	CASSSPTGADEQYF
TRBV21-1	NA	NA	TRBJ1-2	TGTGCCAGCAGCAAAGAGCCGCGGAAGGGAGGCTATGGCTACACCTTC	CASSKEPRKGGYGYTF
TRBV4-2	TRBD2	NA	TRBJ2-3	TGTGCCAGCAGCCAAGAAAAACGGATGGGCGGGGGGACAGATACGCAGTATTTT	CASSQEKRMGGGTDTQYF
TRBV5-5	NA	NA	TRBJ2-5	TGTGCCAGCAGCTTCGCGATACAAGAGACCCAGTACTTC	CASSFAIQETQYF
TRBV6-1	NA	NA	TRBJ2-7	TGTGCCAGCAGTGACCATAGCGGTAACTACGAGCAGTACTTC	CASSDHSGNYEQYF
TRBV4-1	TRBD1	once	TRBJ2-7	TGCGCCAGCAGCCAAGTCTTAACCGGGACAGGGGGCGGGTACGAGCAGTACTTC	CASSQVLTGTGGGYEQYF
TRBV12-3/TRBV12-4	NA	NA	TRBJ2-1	TGTGCCAGCAGTTTCGGCGACTACGAAAAGTTCTTC	CASSFGDYEKFF
TRBV2	TRBD1	NA	TRBJ2-1	TGTGCCAGCAGTGTACGACAGGGGACGGACAATGAGCAGTTCTTC	CASSVRQGTDNEQFF
TRBV3-1/TRBV3-2	NA	NA	TRBJ2-1	TGTGCCAGCAGTAAGGGACACCGACACAATGAGCAGTTCTTC	CASSKGHRHNEQFF
TRBV7-8	NA	NA	TRBJ2-1	TGTGCCAGCAGCTTGCCCGTGAGCTCCTACAATGAGCAGTTCTTC	CASSLPVSSYNEQFF
TRBV27	NA	NA	TRBJ2-7	TGTGCCAGCAGTTTTTCAGCGGCCTACGAGCAGTACTTC	CASSFSAAYEQYF
TRBV11-2	TRBD2	NA	TRBJ2-7	TGTGCCAGCAGCCCGTCGGTATCTCTAGCGGGGTCCTACGAGCAGTACTTC	CASSPSVSLAGSYEQYF
TRBV3-1/TRBV3-2	TRBD1	NA	TRBJ1-2	TGTGCCAGCAGCCGTGGACAGGGGGGTAACTATGGCTACACCTTC	CASSRGQGGNYGYTF
TRBV19	NA	NA	TRBJ1-5	TGTGCCAGTAGTATAGATGGGGCTCCCTCGCCCCAGCATTTT	CASSIDGAPSPQHF
TRBV10-2	TRBD2	few	TRBJ2-1	TGCGCCAGCAGGGCACTAGCGGGACATAATGAGCAGTTCTTC	CASRALAGHNEQFF
TRBV7-9	TRBD1	NA	TRBJ1-2	TGTGCCAGCAGCCTCACGGGGACAGGGAGCTATGGCTACACCTTC	CASSLTGTGSYGYTF
TRBV27	NA	NA	TRBJ2-7	TGTGCCAGCAGTTTTGGTGCAGGGGAATACTACGAGCAGTACTTC	CASSFGAGEYYEQYF
TRBV5-1	NA	NA	TRBJ1-5	TGCGCCAGCAGCCCAGACAGTTTCAATCAGCCCCAGCATTTT	CASSPDSFNQPQHF
TRBV3-1/TRBV3-2	NA	NA	TRBJ2-5	TGTGCCAGCAGCCACAACTGGGACTCCGTACAAGAGACCCAGTACTTC	CASSHNWDSVQETQYF
TRBV30	TRBD1	NA	TRBJ2-7	TGTGCCTGGAGCAGGGACAGGGTCTCCTACGAGCAGTACTTC	CAWSRDRVSYEQYF
TRBV7-2	TRBD1	NA	TRBJ2-1	TGTGCCAGCAGCTGGGGGGACAGGCCGTACAATGAGCAGTTCTTC	CASSWGDRPYNEQFF
TRBV19	NA	NA	TRBJ1-5	TGTGCCAGTAGTATTCGCCAGCAGCCCCAGCATTTT	CASSIRQQPQHF
TRBV30	NA	NA	TRBJ1-1	TGTGCCTGGACCGGAGTGAACACTGAAGCTTTCTTT	CAWTGVNTEAFF
TRBV11-2	NA	NA	TRBJ2-7	TGTGCCAGCAGCTTAGGAGGCGGGACCAGCTCCTACGAGCAGTACTTC	CASSLGGGTSSYEQYF
TRBV3-1/TRBV3-2	TRBD1	NA	TRBJ1-5	TGTGCCAGCGGCAAGGGACAGGGAAGGCAGCCCCAGCATTTT	CASGKGQGRQPQHF
TRBV2	NA	NA	TRBJ1-5	TGTGCCAGCGGCGGGGGACGCCGTCTGTTTCAGCCCCAGCATTTT	CASGGGRRLFQPQHF
TRBV12-3/TRBV12-4	NA	few	TRBJ2-1	TGTGCCAGCAGTTTCAGATCGAATGAGCAGTTCTTC	CASSFRSNEQFF
TRBV11-2	TRBD2	NA	TRBJ2-7	TGTGCCAGCAGCGTCATCCTTAGCGGGAGAGTCAACGAGCAGTACTTC	CASSVILSGRVNEQYF
TRBV6-1	TRBD1	NA	TRBJ1-1	TGTGCCAGCAGGTACCTCGACAGGGGGAACACTGAAGCTTTCTTT	CASRYLDRGNTEAFF